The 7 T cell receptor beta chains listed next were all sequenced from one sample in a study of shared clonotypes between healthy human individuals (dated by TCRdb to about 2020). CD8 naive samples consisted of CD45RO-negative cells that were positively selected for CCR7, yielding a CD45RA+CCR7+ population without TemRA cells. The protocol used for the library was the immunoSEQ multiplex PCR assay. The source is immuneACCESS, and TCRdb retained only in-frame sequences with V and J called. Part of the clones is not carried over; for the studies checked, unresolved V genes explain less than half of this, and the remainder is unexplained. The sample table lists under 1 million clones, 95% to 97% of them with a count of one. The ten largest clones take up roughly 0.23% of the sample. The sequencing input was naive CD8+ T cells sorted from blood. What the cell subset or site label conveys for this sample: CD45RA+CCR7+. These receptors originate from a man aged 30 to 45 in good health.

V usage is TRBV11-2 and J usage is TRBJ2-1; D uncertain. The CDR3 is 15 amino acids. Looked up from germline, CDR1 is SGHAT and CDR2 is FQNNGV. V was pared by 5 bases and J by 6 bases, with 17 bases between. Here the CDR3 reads CASSPNSGKSNEQFF. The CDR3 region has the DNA TGTGCCAGCAGCCCGAACTCGGGCAAGAGCAATGAGCAGTTCTTC.

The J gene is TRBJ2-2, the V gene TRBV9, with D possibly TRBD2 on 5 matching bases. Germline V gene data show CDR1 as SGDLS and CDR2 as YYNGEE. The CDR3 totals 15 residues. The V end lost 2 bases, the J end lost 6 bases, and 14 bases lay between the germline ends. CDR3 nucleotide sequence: TGTGCCAGCAGCGTGGGAGAATGGACCGCCGGGGAGCTGTTTTTT. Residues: CASSVGEWTAGELFF.

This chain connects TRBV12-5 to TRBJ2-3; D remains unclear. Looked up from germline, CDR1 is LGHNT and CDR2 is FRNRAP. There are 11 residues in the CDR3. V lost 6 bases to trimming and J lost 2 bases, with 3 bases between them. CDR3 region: CASGNTDTQYF. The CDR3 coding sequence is TGTGCTAGTGGAAACACAGATACGCAGTATTTT.

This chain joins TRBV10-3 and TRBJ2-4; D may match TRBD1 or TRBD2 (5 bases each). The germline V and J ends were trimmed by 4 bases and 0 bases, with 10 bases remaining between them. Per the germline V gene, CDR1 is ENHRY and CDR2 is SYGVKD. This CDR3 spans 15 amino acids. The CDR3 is CAISGGAEAKNIQYF. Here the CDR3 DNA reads TGTGCCATCAGTGGAGGGGCCGAAGCCAAAAACATTCAGTACTTC.

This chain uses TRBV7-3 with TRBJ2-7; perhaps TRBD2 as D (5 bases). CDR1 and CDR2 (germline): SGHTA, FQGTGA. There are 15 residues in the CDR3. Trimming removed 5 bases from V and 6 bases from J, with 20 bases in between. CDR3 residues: CASSPGGAVYAEQYF. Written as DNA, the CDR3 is TGTGCCAGCAGCCCCGGTGGAGCGGTATATGCCGAGCAGTACTTC.

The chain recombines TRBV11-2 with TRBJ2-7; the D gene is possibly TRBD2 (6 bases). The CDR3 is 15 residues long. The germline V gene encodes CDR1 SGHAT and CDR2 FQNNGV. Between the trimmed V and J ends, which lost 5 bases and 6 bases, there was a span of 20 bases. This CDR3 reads CASSLPGLKGLEQYF. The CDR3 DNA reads TGTGCCAGCAGCCTCCCGGGACTTAAGGGGCTCGAGCAGTACTTC.

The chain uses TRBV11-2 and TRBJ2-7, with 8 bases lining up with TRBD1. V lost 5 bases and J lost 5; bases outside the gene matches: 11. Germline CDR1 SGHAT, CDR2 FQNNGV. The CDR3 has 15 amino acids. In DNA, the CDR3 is TGTGCCAGCAGCCCCCCCGGACAGGGCTGGAACGAGCAGTACTTC. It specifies CASSPPGQGWNEQYF. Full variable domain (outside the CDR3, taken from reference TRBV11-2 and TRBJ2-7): EAGVAQSPRYKIIEKRQSVAFWCNPISGHATLYWYQQILGQGPKLLIQFQNNGVVDDSQLPKDRFSAERLKGVDSTLKIQPAKLEDSAVYLCASSPPGQGWNEQYFGPGTRLTVT.